This T cell receptor beta chain was sequenced in a study of T cells in Graves' hyperthyroidism and ophthalmopathy. About the research overall: Peripheral blood was acquired at first diagnosis, ahead of any therapy whatsoever. Study observations and caveats: Before onset, by a median of about six months, the model predicted ophthalmopathy.

What was amplified from RNA transcripts were TCR beta CDR3 regions. TCR CDR3 underwent first-round RT-PCR with the HTBI primer set. One entry per CDR3 protein, called by TCRdb with MiXCR from the multiplex PCR reads. The sample consists of 730,000 or so distinct CDR3 sequences, under 20% of them appearing once. This clonotype appeared many times. No antigen is known for it. This CDR3 region has 15 residues. Germline values: CDR1 LGHDT, CDR2 YNNKEL (reference sequence). V was clipped by 1 base and J by 1 base; unmatched bases: 0. Any patient presenting with uncontrolled infection, other autoimmune disease, pregnancy or lactation was left out.

Material for sequencing was blood. The chain links TRBV3-1 to TRBJ1-5, with 8 bases identical to TRBD1. The clonotype was recovered from a woman aged 50 to 60 with Graves' hyperthyroidism that later progressed to Graves' ophthalmopathy. CDR3 in amino acids: CASSQGTGSNQPQHF. In DNA, the CDR3 is TGTGCCAGCAGCCAAGGGACAGGGAGCAATCAGCCCCAGCATTTT.